The present T cell receptor (beta chain) was sequenced within a study of vaccination and CD4 T cells after COVID-19. Study-wide context: SARS-CoV-2 PCR on nasal swabs had been positive for the convalescent patients; several were mild and one was severe. Control wells got either CEFX epitopes, HIV-1 Nef peptides, or no peptide at all. For post-vaccine samples, collection took place a median roughly 76 days after dose two, ranging from 14 to 241.

To note about this clonotype: Antigen unknown.

Germline CDR1 is KGHDR and CDR2 is SFDVKD. The CDR3 totals 16 residues. The junction had 8 bases not matched to a gene; V was cut back by 3 bases and J by 3 bases. Cultured CD4+ T cell DNA was sequenced using the Oncomine TCR Beta short-read assay. TCRdb reprocessed the PCR reads with MiXCR, giving one entry per CDR3 protein. The sample contains 15,000 or so distinct CDR3 sequences, nearly 40% of which appear only once. Treatment meaning: approximately nine-day PBMC culture with coronavirus spike peptide pools or control peptides (ViraFEST assay). The source is a human donor who had recovered from COVID-19. The sequencing input was CD4+ T cells from blood, cultured in vitro. The V and J genes are TRBV24-1 and TRBJ2-3; 7 nucleotides align to TRBD2. CDR3 loop: CATSDRGGRYTDTQYF. The CDR3 DNA sequence: TGTGCCACCAGTGATCGCGGCGGGAGATATACAGATACGCAGTATTTT.